This T cell receptor beta chain came from a study of T cells in Graves' hyperthyroidism and ophthalmopathy (dated by TCRdb to about 2019). Notes on the research overall: A discovery cohort of around 100 patients, about 44 with Graves' ophthalmopathy and fewer than 65 with stable Graves' hyperthyroidism, was used to find distinguishing TCR V-J signatures. Whether ophthalmopathy could be predicted prospectively was tested in an independent validation cohort made up of 18 to 20 hyperthyroidism patients plus 17 patients who later progressed to ophthalmopathy. The roughly 94 discovery patients were randomly divided into training and test sets at a 7:3 ratio. In roughly six Graves' hyperthyroidism patients, the study also compared T-cell repertoires from thyroid tissue with T-cell repertoires from blood. After blood sampling, hyperthyroidism patients were treated with methimazole at a starting dose of 30 mg daily, and ophthalmopathy patients were treated with high-dose intravenous methylprednisolone. The paper describes TCR Vbeta CDR3 sequencing of around 140 peripheral blood samples, made up of roughly 40 ophthalmopathy patients, 70 to 75 hyperthyroidism patients and roughly 17 progressor patients.

Stable Graves' hyperthyroidism was defined as the absence of progression to ophthalmopathy over 18 months of follow-up. The hyperthyroidism patients were between 18 and 65 years old and newly diagnosed, with a disease duration of less than 2 months. Any patient with an uncontrolled infection, another autoimmune disease, pregnancy or lactation was excluded. Diagnoses were based on clinical symptoms, serum thyroxine and TRAb, thyroid ultrasound and orbital computed tomography. Trizol reagent was used to extract total RNA, and RNA quality was then checked on an Agilent 2100 Bioanalyzer. Details on this clonotype: The antigen it binds to is not known. There are no base qualities to consult, and no much larger clone falls within one base.

The TCR beta CDR3 regions were amplified from RNA transcripts. The TCR CDR3 was subjected to a first round of RT-PCR using the HTBI primer set and the Qiagen OneStep RT-PCR kit. Libraries were constructed in a second round of multiplex PCR, after which size selection and purification were performed. Paired-end sequencing of the libraries was performed with 100 bp reads on an Illumina HiSeq2000. Regarding the original processing steps: Raw data were processed with SOAPnuke, discarding reads with adapters, uncalled bases, mean Phred below 15, or no exact constant-primer or identifier match. High-quality paired reads were merged with COPE v1.2.5, and unique nucleotide sequences were defined as clonotypes. MiTCR v1.1 was used to align clonotypes to the IMGT TRBV, TRBD and TRBJ reference segments. The analysis was restricted to V-J combinations with a frequency above 0.0001, which together covered just over 99% of the repertoires. The TCS score was defined as F50 (clonal expansion) divided by E x V (chaos), with BLOSUM62-based TCRdist calculated between CDR3 peptides within each V-J. Welch's t-statistics and random forest reduced around 520 V-J features to roughly 13, which were used in a naive Bayes classifier (R e1071). TCRdb passed the public sequencing reads through fastp at Q25 and MiXCR, retaining productive beta sequences. Rows merge per CDR3 protein into single entries with the most common DNA and genes. The V and J calls shown here were made by TCRdb, not taken from the authors' results. This sample has about 540,000 distinct CDR3 sequences in its table, and 46% of those were observed once. Nearly 8.5% of the sample goes to the ten largest clones.

The full study reports these points: In validation, the model predicted progression to ophthalmopathy a median of 6.5 months before onset, with 70% to 71% sensitivity and 72.22% specificity. Sample size was not statistically predetermined, and blinding of investigators to group allocation was not performed. Most expanded thyroid clonotypes (frequency above 0.001) were also found in blood, which suggests that blood repertoires may mirror thyroid immune responses. A 13 V-J signature model separated ophthalmopathy from stable hyperthyroidism, with around 88% sensitivity and 81.08% specificity in cross-validation and 80%/75% in testing.

Relative to germline, V is 4 bases shorter and J is 5 bases shorter, with 9 bases between their ends. Per the germline V gene, SQVTM is the CDR1 and ANQGSEA is the CDR2. The CDR3 spans 12 residues, from the cysteine through the phenylalanine. The DNA shown is the 36-base CDR3, in frame from base 1. Sequenced sample: peripheral blood or thyroid tissue (not recorded which). This receptor was obtained from a woman under 30 with Graves' hyperthyroidism. Donor details come from another sample of the same person, matched by shared clones. The chain joins TRBV29-1 to TRBJ1-5; a tentative D call is TRBD1 (6 bases match). The base sequence is TGCAGCGTTGTTGCAGGGGATCAGCCCCAGCATTTT. Its translation is CSVVAGDQPQHF.